This T cell receptor (beta chain) was sequenced in a study of T cells in Graves' hyperthyroidism and ophthalmopathy. Study-wide findings and caveats: Classification by a 13 V-J model distinguished ophthalmopathy from stable hyperthyroidism.

The table lists this clonotype with many counts. Its antigen is not known. With V trimmed by 6 bases and J by 7 bases, 6 bases remained unmatched. Germline CDR1 WNHNN, CDR2 SYGVQD (reference sequence). The CDR3 has 14 amino acids. The CDR3 regions of TCR beta were amplified from RNA transcripts. The HTBI set primed first-round TCR CDR3 RT-PCR. One entry per CDR3 protein results from TCRdb running MiXCR on the multiplex PCR reads. The repertoire includes fewer than 350,000 distinct CDR3 sequences, 15% of them detected once, and 30% sits in the top ten. Aged 18 to 65, the patients had hyperthyroidism that was newly diagnosed and had lasted under 2 months. It was uncontrolled infection, other autoimmune disease, pregnancy or lactation that excluded patients.

J is TRBJ2-1 and V is TRBV10-1; 10 nucleotides agree with TRBD2. This clonotype was sampled from a woman in her forties or fifties with Graves' hyperthyroidism that later progressed to Graves' ophthalmopathy. The sample was blood. The CDR3 DNA follows: TGCGCCAGCAGGGCTAGCGGGAGTCGGAATGAGCAGTTCTTC. This codes for CASRASGSRNEQFF.